The following is a TCR beta chain sequence with its context. There are 16 residues in the CDR3. Trimming cost V 5 bases and J 5 bases; bases outside gene matches: 12. Germline loops: CDR1 SGHAT, CDR2 FQDESV (reference sequence). This entry is derived from a study of blood T cell repertoires in COVID-19. Source study methods: Scientists estimated how many nucleated cells there were by amplifying reference gene primers. Profiled with immunoSEQ multiplex PCR; TCRdb holds only in-frame clones, not every one. The D gene and trimming were derived from the DNA, and the V and J assignments and clone size from that table. The sample records about 380,000 clones, 88% being singletons.

The sequenced sample was PBMCs or T cells enriched from blood (not recorded which). The V gene is TRBV11-1, the J gene TRBJ2-1; 7 bases are shared with TRBD1. This TCR was recovered from a young woman who had recovered from COVID-19. CDR3 loop: CASSPTGGRGNNEQFF. The CDR3 coding sequence is TGTGCCAGCAGCCCGACCGGTGGCAGGGGGAACAATGAGCAGTTCTTC.